A selection of T cell receptor beta chains follows, all from one sample in a study of OX40 agonist ivuxolimab in advanced cancers. Produced via immunoSEQ multiplex PCR; TCRdb's table is partial and in-frame only. This table has more than 10,000 clones, around 80% appearing once. The specimen comprised CD4+ or CD8+ T cells sorted from blood, sampled in a trial of the OX40 agonist ivuxolimab. Receptor source: an adult with an advanced solid tumor such as melanoma, head and neck, liver or kidney cancer. CDR3s include the opening cysteine and the closing phenylalanine or tryptophan.

v_gene,CDR3aa
TRBV7-8,CASSLIPADRLSNEQFF
TRBV14,CASSQFYRGPSNEQFF
TRBV6-1,CASSPRSEQETQYF
TRBV6-5,CASSPSETGTDTQYF
TRBV10-1,CASSDRGEAFF
TRBV7-9,CASSIPGQGKGSGANVLTF
TRBV9,CASSVVARGADTQYF
TRBV7-6,CASSFEAGVRDTGELFF
TRBV13,CASSLGQGSTEAFF
TRBV19,CASSISGQGWTNEQYF
TRBV23-1,CASSQSGQGPRGDLAKNIQYF
TRBV7-9,CASSYSAPGLYGYTF
TRBV19,CASTVSWTGNADNSPLHF
TRBV15,CATSRTGASNQPQHF
TRBV27,CASSALGLAEAETQYF
TRBV14,CASSQVRGAGSSYNSPLHF
TRBV6-5,CASSYSGGGYNEQFF
TRBV11-2,CASSSQGLKRGNEQFF
TRBV5-1,CASGLWENTEAFF
TRBV11-3,CASSRDAGVYNEQFF
TRBV28,CASSLLHGSSKDQPQHF
TRBV5-6,CASSSGTGAYEQYF
TRBV6-6,CASNTGTPGEQYF
TRBV14,CASSRGTLYEQYF
TRBV6-6,CASTWDGTYEQYF
TRBV7-8,CASSGGTAYNEQFF
TRBV7-6,CASSPGGGGTEAFF
TRBV11-2,CASSLDSLAGGELFF
TRBV28,CASSLDRIKDTQYF
TRBV6-6,CASTPMAGGLDEQYF
TRBV29-1,CSVGASGSNEQFF
TRBV10-2,CASSEAGTSGQPQHF
TRBV4-1,CASSQDPSGMAYEQYF
TRBV6-1,CASRNGINTGELFF
TRBV9,CASSVEPARTEAFF
TRBV5-5,CASSLAYEQYF
TRBV5-6,CASSPGEGYEQYF
TRBV6-5,CASSYKGESEKLFF
TRBV14,CASSQRPATQYF
TRBV7-2,CASSFTDNYGYTF
TRBV11-3,CASSRLGAGVAYEQYF
TRBV6-5,CASSYLGGARTEAFF
TRBV7-9,CASSLGPGGTGELFF
TRBV19,CASSIEGTGGRGNQPQHF
TRBV6-4,CASSDYGANEQFF
TRBV19,CASSAQTSGRAGETQYF
TRBV13,CASSPLEQAVYGYTF
TRBV14,CASSPRSEQETQYF
TRBV6-7,CASRPPGQGIEKLFF
TRBV19,CASSIGGAKNIQYF
TRBV7-3,CASSPRGGTGELFF
TRBV6-6,CASSSTGDRLRGYTF
TRBV6-6,CASRVPGQGSHQPQHF
TRBV4-1,CASSQEAGTSSYNEQFF
TRBV27,CASSLLRGGSTDTQYF